These T cell receptor beta chains were read from a single sample in a study of blood T cells in healthy people across ages. TCRdb re-called the 5' RACE reads through MiXCR, storing one row per CDR3 protein. The table has hundreds of thousands of distinct CDR3 sequences, approximately 59% seen once. The material sequenced was blood. The source of these receptors is a man in his thirties or forties in good health. CDR3s include the opening cysteine and the closing phenylalanine or tryptophan. The D gene is left open where the match is weak. Part of the rows lack a size; the others show once, few, many or a class for expanded clones.

d_call	v_call	clone_size	j_call	cdr3_nt	cdr3_aa
TRBD1	TRBV4-3	NA	TRBJ2-1	TGCGCCAGCAGCCAAGCGACAGGGGGCGCCTACAATGAGCAGTTCTTC	CASSQATGGAYNEQFF
TRBD1	TRBV2	NA	TRBJ2-7	TGTGCCAGCAGTGAACGAGACAGGGGGCGACCTCTGTACTTC	CASSERDRGRPLYF
NA	TRBV12-3/TRBV12-4	once	TRBJ1-2	TGTGCCAGCAGTGGGGCCCCTGGCTATGGCTACACCTTC	CASSGAPGYGYTF
NA	TRBV3-1	NA	TRBJ2-7	TGTGCCAGCAGCCTAACGATGCGCTCCCTCTACGAGCAGTACTTC	CASSLTMRSLYEQYF
NA	TRBV2	NA	TRBJ2-2	TGTGCCACCTCTCGAGGCAGGCCGAACACCGGGGAGCTGTTTTTT	CATSRGRPNTGELFF
NA	TRBV4-3	once	TRBJ1-5	TGCGCCAGCAGCCAAGATCCGGAGGATCAGCCCCAGCATTTT	CASSQDPEDQPQHF
NA	TRBV6-1	NA	TRBJ2-5	TGTGCCAGCAGTGAAACGGGGGGCGGGAATGAGCAGTACTTC	CASSETGGGNEQYF
TRBD1	TRBV10-3	NA	TRBJ2-4	TGTGCCAGCGGACAGGGACCAAAAAACATTCAGTACTTC	CASGQGPKNIQYF
NA	TRBV6-2/TRBV6-3	NA	TRBJ1-6	TGTGCCAGCAGTTACTCGATAATCAGGGACGGTTGGGGCAATTCACCCCTCCACTTT	CASSYSIIRDGWGNSPLHF
NA	TRBV7-9	once	TRBJ2-1	TGTGCCAGCAGCTTGGGATTTACCGAGCAGTTCTTC	CASSLGFTEQFF
TRBD1	TRBV4-3	NA	TRBJ1-5	TGCGCCAGCAGCCCCTACAGGGGTAGCAATCAGCCCCAGCATTTT	CASSPYRGSNQPQHF
NA	TRBV25-1	NA	TRBJ2-3	TGTGCCAGCAGTGAATCTCCCTATACGCAGTATTTT	CASSESPYTQYF
NA	TRBV5-1	NA	TRBJ1-2	TGCGCCAGCAGCCCCTGGAGCAGTTCGAACTATGGCTACACCTTC	CASSPWSSSNYGYTF
TRBD1	TRBV6-2/TRBV6-3	NA	TRBJ2-7	TGTGCCAGCGGCCGGGGACAGGAAAGCTCCTACGAGCAGTACTTC	CASGRGQESSYEQYF
NA	TRBV20-1	NA	TRBJ2-2	TGCAGTGCTAGTAGGACGGGGGTCACCGGGGAGCTGTTTTTT	CSASRTGVTGELFF
NA	TRBV5-1	once	TRBJ1-1	TGCGCCAGCAGCCGGGGGAAAACTGAAGCTTTCTTT	CASSRGKTEAFF